This paragraph reports one TCR beta chain. Its antigen is not known. TCRdb's copy holds only in-frame clones and misses some; the assay was immunoSEQ multiplex PCR. The sample has 81,000 or so clones; around 84% are singletons. The sample originates from a study of identifying expanded T cells in peripheral blood. General observations from the study: Clone count variance between roughly 2-week samples rose with total template count.

The sample comprised blood. The sequence was obtained from a person aged 18-70 years in good health.

CDR3 bases: TGCGCCAGCAGCTTGGTAGGGGGACAGGGTCGGACCGGGGAGCTGTTTTTT. Its protein product is CASSLVGGQGRTGELFF. J is TRBJ2-2 and V is TRBV5-1, with TRBD1 matching over 9 bases. There are 17 residues in the CDR3. V trimming: 0 bases; J trimming: 5 bases; junction bases outside the gene matches: 8. The germline gives CDR1 SGHRS, CDR2 YFSETQ.